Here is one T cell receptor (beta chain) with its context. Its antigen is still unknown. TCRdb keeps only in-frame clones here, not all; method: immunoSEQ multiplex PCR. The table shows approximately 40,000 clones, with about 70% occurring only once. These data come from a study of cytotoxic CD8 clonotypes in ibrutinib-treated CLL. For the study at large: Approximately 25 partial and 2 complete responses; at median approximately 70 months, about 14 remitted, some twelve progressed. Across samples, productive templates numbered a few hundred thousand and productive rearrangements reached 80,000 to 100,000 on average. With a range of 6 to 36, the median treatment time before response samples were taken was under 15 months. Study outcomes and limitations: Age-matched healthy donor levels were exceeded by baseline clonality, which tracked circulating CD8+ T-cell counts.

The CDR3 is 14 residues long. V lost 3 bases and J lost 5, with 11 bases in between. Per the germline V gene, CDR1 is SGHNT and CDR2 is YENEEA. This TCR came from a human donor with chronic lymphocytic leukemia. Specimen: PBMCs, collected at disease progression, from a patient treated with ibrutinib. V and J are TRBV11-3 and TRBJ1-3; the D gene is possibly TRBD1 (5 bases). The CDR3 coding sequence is TGTGCCAGCAGCTTGGTTCAGGGAAGAAACACCATATATTTT. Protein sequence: CASSLVQGRNTIYF.